This T cell receptor (beta chain) was found in a study of T cells in Graves' hyperthyroidism and ophthalmopathy. Notes on the study in general: Ophthalmopathy was separated from stable hyperthyroidism by a 13 V-J model. Blood also contained most expanded thyroid clonotypes above 0.001.

As concerns this clonotype: What it recognizes is unknown.

Used for diagnoses were clinical symptoms, serum thyroxine and TRAb, thyroid ultrasound and orbital computed tomography. PBMCs were obtained from approximately 9.2 ml fresh peripheral blood. RNA transcripts served as the template for amplifying TCR beta CDR3 regions. The study used the HTBI primer set for a first-round RT-PCR of the TCR CDR3. TCRdb processed the multiplex PCR reads anew with MiXCR; each CDR3 protein has one entry. The table includes 490,000 or so distinct CDR3 sequences, about 20% detected once. The CDR3 runs 14 residues. CDR1 SEHNR and CDR2 FQNEAQ come from the germline V gene (reference sequence). Trimming pared 6 bases from V and 3 bases from J, leaving 15 bases between.

This chain connects TRBV7-9 to TRBJ2-7; tentatively, D is TRBD2 (6 bases). The sample taken for sequencing was blood. The receptor was isolated from a middle-aged man with Graves' ophthalmopathy. The DNA for the CDR3 is TGTGCCAGCAGTCCGCGGGACGTCCACTACGAGCAGTACTTC. It yields the protein CASSPRDVHYEQYF.